The rows below give T cell receptor beta chains drawn from one sample of a study of blood T cell repertoires in COVID-19. Method: immunoSEQ multiplex PCR; TCRdb's copy keeps in-frame clones and lacks some. Seen here are under 150,000 clones, about nine tenths observed once, and the top ten hold roughly 4.4%. The sequencing input was peripheral blood. The source of these receptors is a woman aged 50 to 60 with acute or convalescent COVID-19. Both conserved end residues are part of each CDR3. The D gene is left open where the match is weak. Clone size is not always given. Where it is, it says once, few, many or a class for expanded clones.

CDR3 protein,CDR3 DNA,clone size,V gene,J gene,D gene
CASSYVEQGNAYF,TGTGCCAGCAGTTACGTAGAACAGGGGAACGCGTATTTT,-,TRBV6-2/TRBV6-3,TRBJ2-3,TRBD1
CAWSVRNGQLYQPQHF,TGTGCCTGGAGTGTAAGGAACGGACAGCTTTATCAGCCCCAGCATTTT,few,TRBV30,TRBJ1-5,-
CASSIMTGVRQPQHF,TGTGCCAGTAGTATAATGACAGGGGTGAGACAGCCCCAGCATTTT,-,TRBV19,TRBJ1-5,TRBD1
CASSSNVGGSEQFF,TGTGCCAGCAGCTCCAACGTTGGAGGCAGTGAGCAGTTCTTC,-,TRBV7-2,TRBJ2-1,-
CASRESEAFF,TGTGCCAGCAGAGAGAGTGAAGCTTTCTTT,-,TRBV2,TRBJ1-1,-
CASQADGTGSPYEQYF,TGTGCCAGTCAAGCTGACGGGACAGGGTCGCCCTACGAGCAGTACTTC,-,TRBV19,TRBJ2-7,TRBD1
CASKTGHSGNTIYF,TGTGCCAGTAAAACAGGGCACTCTGGAAACACCATATATTTT,-,TRBV19,TRBJ1-3,-
CASSKGVLDYGYTF,TGTGCCAGCAGCAAGGGGGTCTTGGACTATGGCTACACCTTC,-,TRBV14,TRBJ1-2,-
CAWATGVDAGNTIYF,TGTGCCTGGGCAACAGGGGTAGACGCCGGAAACACCATATATTTT,-,TRBV30,TRBJ1-3,TRBD1
CASSILEKLFF,TGTGCCAGCAGTATACTTGAAAAACTGTTTTTT,-,TRBV28,TRBJ1-4,-
CASSGLLIQETQYF,TGTGCCAGCAGTGGACTGTTAATTCAAGAGACCCAGTACTTC,once,TRBV2,TRBJ2-5,-
CASSLGRGENTEAFF,TGTGCCAGCAGTTTGGGCAGGGGGGAGAACACTGAAGCTTTCTTT,-,TRBV6-2/TRBV6-3,TRBJ1-1,TRBD1
CAISGTGQGTPLHF,TGTGCCATCAGTGGGACGGGACAGGGGACACCCCTCCACTTT,-,TRBV10-3,TRBJ1-6,TRBD1
CASSREDSLATEAFF,TGTGCCAGCTCACGCGAGGACAGCCTGGCCACTGAAGCTTTCTTT,once,TRBV18,TRBJ1-1,-
CASSPGTVINEKLFF,TGTGCCAGCAGCCCGGGGACTGTAATTAATGAAAAACTGTTTTTT,once,TRBV5-4,TRBJ1-4,-
CSVSRGGANEKLFF,TGCAGCGTGAGCCGGGGGGGGGCTAATGAAAAACTGTTTTTT,-,TRBV29-1,TRBJ1-4,-
CATSQTGPQTF,TGTGCCACCAGCCAGACAGGGCCGCAGACCTTC,once,TRBV15,TRBJ1-2,TRBD1
CAMGHGNQPQHF,TGTGCCATGGGGCACGGCAATCAGCCCCAGCATTTT,-,TRBV5-8,TRBJ1-5,-
CASSLGTGTPSNQPQHF,TGCGCCAGCAGCTTGGGGACCGGGACACCTAGCAATCAGCCCCAGCATTTT,-,TRBV5-1,TRBJ1-5,-
CASSVGVTGGNTIYF,TGTGCCAGCAGCGTAGGCGTAACAGGGGGAAACACCATATATTTT,-,TRBV9,TRBJ1-3,-
CASSLGTGGNTIYF,TGCGCCAGCAGCTTGGGGACAGGGGGAAACACCATATATTTT,-,TRBV5-1,TRBJ1-3,TRBD1
CAWSVGGTGGYTF,TGTGCCTGGAGTGTAGGGGGTACGGGTGGCTACACCTTC,-,TRBV30,TRBJ1-2,-
CASSNSGGAVETQYF,TGTGCCAGTAGTAATAGCGGGGGGGCGGTAGAGACCCAGTACTTC,-,TRBV19,TRBJ2-5,TRBD2
CAWSVHHSEQYF,TGTGCCTGGAGTGTCCACCACAGCGAGCAGTACTTC,-,TRBV30,TRBJ2-7,-
CASSLSTTLSNYEQYF,TGTGCCAGCAGTTTATCGACAACTTTGAGCAACTACGAGCAGTACTTC,-,TRBV27,TRBJ2-7,-
CGADRGANTGELFF,TGTGGGGCCGACAGGGGCGCGAACACCGGGGAGCTGTTTTTT,-,TRBV30,TRBJ2-2,TRBD1
CASSSLSGPQHF,TGTGCCAGCAGTTCCCTCTCCGGGCCCCAGCATTTT,-,TRBV12-3/TRBV12-4,TRBJ1-5,-
CASRDGTGTEQYF,TGTGCCAGCAGGGACGGGACAGGGACCGAGCAGTACTTC,-,TRBV28,TRBJ2-7,TRBD1
CAAGDNSNTGELFF,TGTGCAGCAGGGGACAACTCGAACACCGGGGAGCTGTTTTTT,-,TRBV19,TRBJ2-2,-
CASSPRTGYEMNTEAFF,TGTGCCAGCAGCCCCAGGACAGGCTATGAGATGAACACTGAAGCTTTCTTT,-,TRBV5-5,TRBJ1-1,TRBD1
CASKPGLDQPQHF,TGTGCCAGCAAACCCGGACTGGATCAGCCCCAGCATTTT,-,TRBV6-6,TRBJ1-5,-
CASSPGIGYTF,TGTGCCAGCAGCCCAGGGATCGGCTACACCTTC,-,TRBV2,TRBJ1-2,-
CASTYRGQLANTEAFF,TGTGCCAGCACCTACCGAGGACAATTGGCGAACACTGAAGCTTTCTTT,-,TRBV6-6,TRBJ1-1,-
CASSGGQGRGEQYF,TGTGCCAGCAGCGGGGGACAGGGGAGAGGCGAGCAGTACTTC,-,TRBV9,TRBJ2-7,TRBD1
CASSPRTAYNSPLHF,TGTGCCAGCTCACCACGGACAGCTTATAATTCACCCCTCCACTTT,-,TRBV18,TRBJ1-6,-
CAWSRQLAGGRYEQYF,TGTGCCTGGAGTCGCCAACTAGCGGGAGGTCGCTACGAGCAGTACTTC,once,TRBV30,TRBJ2-7,TRBD2
CASSRTYNSPLHF,TGTGCCAGCAGTCGTACCTATAATTCACCCCTCCACTTT,-,TRBV27,TRBJ1-6,-
CASIGTDHRDYGYTF,TGCGCCAGCATCGGGACGGACCACAGGGACTATGGCTACACCTTC,-,TRBV10-1,TRBJ1-2,-
CASSQDRGAGANVLTF,TGCGCCAGCAGCCAAGATCGGGGGGCTGGGGCCAACGTCCTGACTTTC,few,TRBV4-3,TRBJ2-6,TRBD2
CASSLDGAAENSPLHF,TGTGCCAGCAGCTTAGATGGGGCCGCGGAAAATTCACCCCTCCACTTT,-,TRBV7-9,TRBJ1-6,-
CASQKTRSYGYTF,TGTGCCAGCCAAAAGACCAGGTCCTATGGCTACACCTTC,-,TRBV6-6,TRBJ1-2,-
CASSEAWQSYEQYF,TGTGCCAGCAGTGAAGCATGGCAGTCCTACGAGCAGTACTTC,-,TRBV6-1,TRBJ2-7,-